Listed below are T cell receptor beta chains from one sample, sequenced in a study of cytomegalovirus exposure and HLA in healthy donors. TCRdb's table, derived via immunoSEQ multiplex PCR, lists solely in-frame clones and lacks some. The table lists some 120,000 clones, around three quarters of them singletons. The sequenced sample consisted of PBMCs. These TCRs come from a female donor in good health and CMV-seronegative. Each CDR3 is given with its conserved first and last residue. The order of the fields is V gene, D gene, J gene, clone size, CDR3 protein, CDR3 DNA. A D gene is named only where the DNA matches it firmly. The size of a clone is reported for some rows only, either as once, few or many, or as a class for expanded clones.

v_gene: TRBV18
d_gene: NA
j_gene: TRBJ2-7
abundance: NA
CDR3aa: CASSPRQGSRDEQYF
CDR3nt: TGTGCCAGCTCACCGCGGCAGGGTTCTCGCGACGAGCAGTACTTC

v_gene: TRBV18
d_gene: TRBD2
j_gene: TRBJ2-7
abundance: NA
CDR3aa: CASSPLGLAGGNEQYF
CDR3nt: TGTGCCAGCTCACCCCTGGGACTAGCGGGAGGGAACGAGCAGTACTTC

v_gene: TRBV11-2
d_gene: TRBD2
j_gene: TRBJ2-2
abundance: NA
CDR3aa: CASSLASGSFNTGELFF
CDR3nt: TGTGCCAGCAGCTTGGCTAGCGGGAGCTTTAACACCGGGGAGCTGTTTTTT

v_gene: TRBV10-3
d_gene: NA
j_gene: TRBJ2-7
abundance: NA
CDR3aa: CAIRGFRGFLYEQYF
CDR3nt: TGTGCCATCAGAGGATTTAGGGGGTTCCTGTACGAGCAGTACTTC

v_gene: TRBV2
d_gene: NA
j_gene: TRBJ2-7
abundance: NA
CDR3aa: CASSDSAESSYEQYF
CDR3nt: TGTGCCAGCAGCGACTCAGCGGAATCCTCCTACGAGCAGTACTTC

v_gene: TRBV21-1
d_gene: NA
j_gene: TRBJ1-1
abundance: NA
CDR3aa: CASSKAAAVNTEAFF
CDR3nt: TGTGCCAGCAGCAAAGCGGCCGCGGTTAACACTGAAGCTTTCTTT

v_gene: TRBV29-1
d_gene: TRBD1
j_gene: TRBJ1-2
abundance: NA
CDR3aa: CSVGQGDHGYTF
CDR3nt: TGCAGCGTTGGGCAGGGGGATCATGGCTACACCTTC

v_gene: TRBV10-2
d_gene: NA
j_gene: TRBJ1-4
abundance: NA
CDR3aa: CASSGGGTGEKLFF
CDR3nt: TGCGCCAGCAGTGGTGGCGGTACTGGTGAAAAACTGTTTTTT

v_gene: TRBV27
d_gene: TRBD1
j_gene: TRBJ2-1
abundance: NA
CDR3aa: CASSFPGQGNNEQFF
CDR3nt: TGTGCCAGCAGTTTCCCCGGACAGGGGAACAATGAGCAGTTCTTC

v_gene: TRBV5-8
d_gene: NA
j_gene: TRBJ2-5
abundance: once
CDR3aa: CASSLVQGRETQYF
CDR3nt: TGTGCCAGCAGCTTGGTTCAGGGCCGAGAGACCCAGTACTTC

v_gene: TRBV18
d_gene: TRBD1
j_gene: TRBJ2-7
abundance: NA
CDR3aa: CASSPGTGLYEQYF
CDR3nt: TGTGCCAGCTCACCCGGGACAGGGCTGTACGAGCAGTACTTC

v_gene: TRBV30
d_gene: NA
j_gene: TRBJ1-4
abundance: NA
CDR3aa: CAWSRQATNEKLFF
CDR3nt: TGTGCCTGGAGCCGACAGGCAACTAATGAAAAACTGTTTTTT

v_gene: TRBV30
d_gene: TRBD1
j_gene: TRBJ2-3
abundance: NA
CDR3aa: CAWSLRGYTQYF
CDR3nt: TGTGCCTGGAGCCTCAGGGGGTATACGCAGTATTTT

v_gene: TRBV11-2
d_gene: TRBD1
j_gene: TRBJ1-4
abundance: NA
CDR3aa: CASSLGTGRHEKLFF
CDR3nt: TGTGCCAGCAGCTTAGGGACAGGGAGGCATGAAAAACTGTTTTTT

v_gene: TRBV7-8
d_gene: TRBD2
j_gene: TRBJ2-2
abundance: NA
CDR3aa: CASSLAGGRGTGELFF
CDR3nt: TGTGCCAGCAGCTTAGCAGGCGGGAGGGGCACCGGGGAGCTGTTTTTT

v_gene: TRBV6-4
d_gene: TRBD2
j_gene: TRBJ2-1
abundance: few
CDR3aa: CASSDSGTSYNEQFF
CDR3nt: TGTGCCAGCAGTGACTCCGGGACTAGCTACAATGAGCAGTTCTTC

v_gene: TRBV7-9
d_gene: NA
j_gene: TRBJ2-7
abundance: NA
CDR3aa: CASSLASRVYEQYF
CDR3nt: TGTGCCAGCAGCTTAGCTTCCAGGGTCTACGAGCAGTACTTC

v_gene: TRBV7-2
d_gene: TRBD1
j_gene: TRBJ1-1
abundance: few
CDR3aa: CASSSWDRGEAFF
CDR3nt: TGTGCCAGCAGCTCATGGGACAGGGGTGAAGCTTTCTTT

v_gene: TRBV11-2
d_gene: NA
j_gene: TRBJ1-1
abundance: NA
CDR3aa: CASSLSKEAFF
CDR3nt: TGTGCCAGCAGCTTAAGCAAGGAAGCTTTCTTT

v_gene: TRBV6-5
d_gene: NA
j_gene: TRBJ2-7
abundance: NA
CDR3aa: CASTAPWGVGEQYF
CDR3nt: TGTGCCAGCACCGCTCCTTGGGGGGTCGGCGAGCAGTACTTC

v_gene: TRBV7-2
d_gene: NA
j_gene: TRBJ1-6
abundance: NA
CDR3aa: CASSPEQGLANSPLHF
CDR3nt: TGTGCCAGCAGCCCAGAACAGGGATTAGCAAATTCACCCCTCCACTTT

v_gene: TRBV14
d_gene: TRBD2
j_gene: TRBJ2-6
abundance: NA
CDR3aa: CASSPSRTSGGAFGANVLTF
CDR3nt: TGTGCCAGCAGCCCCTCCCGGACTAGCGGGGGGGCCTTTGGGGCCAACGTCCTGACTTTC

v_gene: TRBV9
d_gene: TRBD1
j_gene: TRBJ1-1
abundance: NA
CDR3aa: CASSVTGGVTEAFF
CDR3nt: TGTGCCAGCAGCGTTACAGGGGGCGTAACTGAAGCTTTCTTT

v_gene: TRBV5-1
d_gene: TRBD1
j_gene: TRBJ2-1
abundance: once
CDR3aa: CASSRDRDYNEQFF
CDR3nt: TGCGCCAGCAGCAGGGACAGGGACTACAATGAGCAGTTCTTC

v_gene: TRBV27
d_gene: NA
j_gene: TRBJ2-6
abundance: NA
CDR3aa: CASSLRSGANVLTF
CDR3nt: TGTGCCAGCAGTTTGCGCTCTGGGGCCAACGTCCTGACTTTC

v_gene: TRBV5-1
d_gene: NA
j_gene: TRBJ2-7
abundance: NA
CDR3aa: CASSLGAAVRVEQYF
CDR3nt: TGCGCCAGCAGCTTGGGCGCAGCGGTCCGTGTAGAGCAGTACTTC

v_gene: TRBV21-1
d_gene: NA
j_gene: TRBJ2-5
abundance: NA
CDR3aa: CASNQQGIRETQYF
CDR3nt: TGTGCCAGCAACCAACAGGGGATCAGGGAGACCCAGTACTTC

v_gene: TRBV11-2
d_gene: NA
j_gene: TRBJ1-3
abundance: NA
CDR3aa: CASSPPGVSGNTIYF
CDR3nt: TGTGCCAGCAGCCCACCAGGGGTCTCTGGAAACACCATATATTTT

v_gene: TRBV5-1
d_gene: NA
j_gene: TRBJ2-3
abundance: once
CDR3aa: CASSFSTGTQYF
CDR3nt: TGCGCCAGCAGCTTCTCTACGGGTACGCAGTATTTT

v_gene: TRBV5-5
d_gene: NA
j_gene: TRBJ2-7
abundance: NA
CDR3aa: CASSFTGGANYEQYF
CDR3nt: TGTGCCAGCAGCTTTACCGGGGGAGCTAACTACGAGCAGTACTTC

v_gene: TRBV6-1
d_gene: TRBD1
j_gene: TRBJ1-2
abundance: few
CDR3aa: CASSEDPGGPLENYGYTF
CDR3nt: TGTGCCAGCAGTGAGGATCCAGGGGGTCCCTTGGAGAACTATGGCTACACCTTC

v_gene: TRBV5-1
d_gene: TRBD2
j_gene: TRBJ2-3
abundance: NA
CDR3aa: CASSLGLAGDTDTQYF
CDR3nt: TGCGCCAGCAGCTTAGGACTAGCGGGGGATACAGATACGCAGTATTTT

v_gene: TRBV9
d_gene: TRBD2
j_gene: TRBJ2-7
abundance: NA
CDR3aa: CASSVEPAGAYEQYF
CDR3nt: TGTGCCAGCAGCGTAGAACCAGCGGGGGCCTACGAGCAGTACTTC

v_gene: TRBV9
d_gene: TRBD2
j_gene: TRBJ2-2
abundance: NA
CDR3aa: CASSVTSPGELFF
CDR3nt: TGTGCCAGCAGCGTGACTAGCCCTGGGGAGCTGTTTTTT

v_gene: TRBV2
d_gene: TRBD1
j_gene: TRBJ2-7
abundance: few
CDR3aa: CASSEEVPGTGTYEQYF
CDR3nt: TGTGCCAGCAGTGAGGAGGTCCCCGGGACAGGAACCTACGAGCAGTACTTC

v_gene: TRBV30
d_gene: NA
j_gene: TRBJ1-3
abundance: NA
CDR3aa: CAWSGGLSSGNTIYF
CDR3nt: TGTGCCTGGAGTGGGGGCCTGAGCTCTGGAAACACCATATATTTT

v_gene: TRBV7-9
d_gene: TRBD1
j_gene: TRBJ2-7
abundance: NA
CDR3aa: CASSRQGWHEQYF
CDR3nt: TGTGCCAGCAGTCGACAGGGATGGCACGAGCAGTACTTC

v_gene: TRBV30
d_gene: NA
j_gene: TRBJ2-7
abundance: NA
CDR3aa: CAWATQGHEQYF
CDR3nt: TGTGCCTGGGCGACACAGGGCCACGAGCAGTACTTC

v_gene: TRBV6-5
d_gene: NA
j_gene: TRBJ2-3
abundance: few
CDR3aa: CASIGRDTQYF
CDR3nt: TGTGCCAGCATAGGGAGGGATACGCAGTATTTT

v_gene: TRBV27
d_gene: TRBD1
j_gene: TRBJ2-7
abundance: NA
CDR3aa: CASSSGQGLYEQYF
CDR3nt: TGTGCCAGCAGTTCCGGACAGGGTCTATACGAGCAGTACTTC

v_gene: TRBV6-4
d_gene: NA
j_gene: TRBJ2-3
abundance: NA
CDR3aa: CASSDSGGSTDTQYF
CDR3nt: TGTGCCAGCAGTGACTCGGGGGGTTCCACAGATACGCAGTATTTT

v_gene: TRBV20-1
d_gene: NA
j_gene: TRBJ1-1
abundance: NA
CDR3aa: CSARHRAEAFF
CDR3nt: TGCAGTGCCCGTCACCGAGCTGAAGCTTTCTTT

v_gene: TRBV5-1
d_gene: NA
j_gene: TRBJ2-2
abundance: NA
CDR3aa: CASSLVPLNSGTGELFF
CDR3nt: TGCGCCAGCAGCTTGGTCCCCCTGAATAGCGGCACCGGGGAGCTGTTTTTT

v_gene: TRBV11-2
d_gene: NA
j_gene: TRBJ1-1
abundance: NA
CDR3aa: CASRPDGGGTEAFF
CDR3nt: TGTGCCAGCCGACCGGACGGGGGGGGAACTGAAGCTTTCTTT

v_gene: TRBV9
d_gene: NA
j_gene: TRBJ2-3
abundance: few
CDR3aa: CASSGWGDYTDTQYF
CDR3nt: TGTGCCAGCAGCGGGTGGGGGGATTACACAGATACGCAGTATTTT

v_gene: TRBV9
d_gene: TRBD1
j_gene: TRBJ1-2
abundance: once
CDR3aa: CASSVVQGGWGWGYGYTF
CDR3nt: TGTGCCAGCAGCGTAGTTCAAGGGGGCTGGGGTTGGGGGTATGGCTACACCTTC

v_gene: TRBV30
d_gene: NA
j_gene: TRBJ1-1
abundance: NA
CDR3aa: CAWRQTANTEAFF
CDR3nt: TGTGCCTGGAGGCAGACAGCTAACACTGAAGCTTTCTTT

v_gene: TRBV28
d_gene: NA
j_gene: TRBJ2-7
abundance: NA
CDR3aa: CASSFPVSYEQYF
CDR3nt: TGTGCCAGCAGTTTTCCGGTCTCCTACGAGCAGTACTTC

v_gene: TRBV7-9
d_gene: TRBD1
j_gene: TRBJ1-1
abundance: few
CDR3aa: CASSQGQGPDEAFF
CDR3nt: TGTGCCAGCAGTCAGGGACAGGGGCCCGATGAAGCTTTCTTT

v_gene: TRBV6-5
d_gene: TRBD2
j_gene: TRBJ2-3
abundance: once
CDR3aa: CASSDGRATDTQYF
CDR3nt: TGTGCCAGCAGCGACGGGAGGGCGACAGATACGCAGTATTTT

v_gene: TRBV5-6
d_gene: NA
j_gene: TRBJ2-7
abundance: NA
CDR3aa: CASSLNRVDEQYF
CDR3nt: TGTGCCAGCAGCTTGAACAGGGTTGACGAGCAGTACTTC

v_gene: TRBV5-1
d_gene: TRBD1
j_gene: TRBJ1-1
abundance: NA
CDR3aa: CASSLAGGAVGTEAFF
CDR3nt: TGCGCCAGCAGCTTGGCAGGGGGCGCGGTCGGGACTGAAGCTTTCTTT

v_gene: TRBV7-9
d_gene: TRBD1
j_gene: TRBJ1-1
abundance: NA
CDR3aa: CASSLGQGNTEAFF
CDR3nt: TGTGCCAGCAGCTTAGGACAGGGGAACACTGAAGCTTTCTTT

v_gene: TRBV9
d_gene: TRBD2
j_gene: TRBJ2-4
abundance: NA
CDR3aa: CASSVGGGKNIQYF
CDR3nt: TGTGCCAGCAGCGTAGGGGGGGGCAAAAACATTCAGTACTTC

v_gene: TRBV5-1
d_gene: TRBD1
j_gene: TRBJ2-1
abundance: NA
CDR3aa: CASSSGQGSYNEQFF
CDR3nt: TGCGCCAGCAGCTCCGGACAGGGCTCGTACAATGAGCAGTTCTTC